The source of this T cell receptor beta chain is a study of post-analysis software for immune sequencing data. This clonotype was detected only a few times. Its specificity is unknown. Carried by the TCR beta cDNA libraries were unique molecular identifiers. TCRdb called the PCR reads again in MiXCR, with one record for every CDR3 protein. The data contain approximately 730,000 distinct CDR3 sequences, roughly 29% of them singletons. The V and J ends lost 6 bases and 5 bases respectively, with 22 bases between them. Per germline, CDR1 DFQATT and CDR2 SNEGSKA (reference sequence). There are 15 residues in the CDR3. Study findings and constraints: Five or six TRBV segments, TRBV5-6, TRBV5-1 and TRBV20-1 among them, were found more frequent in patients than controls.

Sequenced material: blood. The chain links TRBV20-1 to TRBJ2-5; D not resolved. The TCR originated in a girl between 5 and 17 years old with multiple sclerosis. CDR3 in amino acids: CSATLRAIEWETQYF. The CDR3 DNA is TGCAGTGCGACGCTCCGGGCAATCGAATGGGAGACCCAGTACTTC.